The 24 T cell receptor beta chains below were found in one sample sequenced in a study of blood T cell repertoires in COVID-19. Generated by immunoSEQ multiplex PCR, the TCRdb table keeps only in-frame clones and is missing some. The sample contains some 64,000 clones, roughly two thirds of which appear only once. Sequenced sample: PBMCs or T cells enriched from blood (not recorded which). These receptors originate from a woman aged 55-70 years who had been exposed to COVID-19.

The V call is TRBV3-1 (or the pseudogene TRBV3-2), the J call TRBJ2-3, with 12 bases matching TRBD2. The CDR3 length is 17 residues. J was trimmed by 2 bases and V by 4 bases; bases with no gene match: 7. The germline CDR1 and CDR2 sequences are LGHDT and YNNKEL (reference sequence). CDR3 loop: CASSLRTSGKSTDTQYF. CDR3 DNA: TGTGCCAGCAGCCTAAGGACTAGCGGGAAGTCCACAGATACGCAGTATTTT.

This clone was counted between two and nine times. V is TRBV11-2 and J is TRBJ2-5, with TRBD2 matching 8 bases. Per the germline V gene, CDR1 is SGHAT and CDR2 is FQNNGV. After removal of 0 bases from V and 13 bases from J, the junction contained 7 bases not matched to a gene. This CDR3 has 13 amino acids. CDR3: CASSLDPGGALYF. CDR3 coding DNA: TGTGCCAGCAGCTTAGATCCCGGGGGGGCTTTGTACTTC. Full variable domain (outside the CDR3, taken from reference TRBV11-2 and TRBJ2-5): EAGVAQSPRYKIIEKRQSVAFWCNPISGHATLYWYQQILGQGPKLLIQFQNNGVVDDSQLPKDRFSAERLKGVDSTLKIQPAKLEDSAVYLCASSLDPGGALYFGPGTRLLVL.

To note about this clone: A read error may be the cause here, since a much bigger clone is one base away. The chain couples TRBV11-2 to TRBJ2-1; 7 nucleotides match TRBD1. Germline V gives CDR1 SGHAT, CDR2 FQNNGV. This CDR3 has 12 residues. The J segment lost 7 bases and the V segment lost 5 bases, leaving 2 bases of the junction unmatched. The CDR3 reads CASSLQGNEQFF. CDR3 nucleotide sequence: TGTGCCAGCAGCCTACAGGGGAATGAGCAGTTCTTC. Supplemented by reference TRBV11-2 and TRBJ2-1, the full variable domain reads EAGVAQSPRYKIIEKRQSVAFWCNPISGHATLYWYQQILGQGPKLLIQFQNNGVVDDSQLPKDRFSAERLKGVDSTLKIQPAKLEDSAVYLCASSLQGNEQFFGPGTRLTVL.

The chain has TRBV4-3 and TRBJ2-1, with TRBD2 matching 9 bases. Germline V gene sequence: CDR1 LGHNA, CDR2 YSLEER. V dropped 1 base and J dropped 4; count of bases not matched to a gene: 5. This CDR3 has 16 amino acids. As DNA, the CDR3 is TGCGCCAGCAGCCAAGGACTAGCGGATATTTACAATGAGCAGTTCTTC. It translates to CASSQGLADIYNEQFF.

The chain combines TRBV19 with TRBJ2-7, with 11 bases matching TRBD2. Germline CDR1 is LNHDA and CDR2 is SQIVND (reference sequence). This CDR3 has 17 residues. V was clipped by 4 bases and J by 3 bases; unmatched bases: 11. CDR3 sequence (DNA): TGTGCCAGTAGTAGAACTAGCGGGAGCCTCCTCCACTACGAGCAGTACTTC. As protein: CASSRTSGSLLHYEQYF.

This clone was observed a handful of times. The J gene is TRBJ1-2, the V gene TRBV28; D unclear. The CDR3 length is 14 residues. Trimming stripped 3 bases from V and 6 bases from J, with 14 bases between. The germline V gene has CDR1 MDHEN and CDR2 SYDVKM. The CDR3 protein is CASSLPPVVDGYTF. DNA for the CDR3: TGTGCCAGCAGTTTGCCCCCGGTGGTGGATGGCTACACCTTC.

DNA of the CDR3: TGTGCCAGCAGCCTAGCGGGAACTAAAGCGGGCAATGAGCAGTTCTTC. Amino acids: CASSLAGTKAGNEQFF. The chain links TRBV28 to TRBJ2-1; the match to TRBD2 covers 9 bases. Germline V gives CDR1 MDHEN, CDR2 SYDVKM. The CDR3 is 16 residues long. V lost 6 bases, J lost 6 bases, and 12 bases stayed unmatched.

This clone was counted once. The V call is TRBV28, the J call TRBJ1-4; TRBD1 aligns across 7 bases. The CDR3 covers 16 residues. J was trimmed by 0 bases and V by 8 bases; bases with no gene match: 9. Germline assignment: CDR1 MDHEN and CDR2 SYDVKM. The CDR3 DNA reads TGTGCCAGCGCGGAAGGGGGCCGAACAACTAATGAAAAACTGTTTTTT. Residues: CASAEGGRTTNEKLFF.

A note on this clone: In the same sample, other DNA sequences code for this CDR3. V is TRBV14 and J is TRBJ1-1; TRBD1 aligns across 8 bases. CDR1 and CDR2 (germline): SGHDN, FVKESK. The CDR3 length is 11 residues. J was trimmed by 10 bases and V by 7 bases; bases with no gene match: 5. The CDR3 bases are TGTGCCAGCAACCACACAGGGGGAGCTTTCTTT. Translation: CASNHTGGAFF.

This clone was observed at least ten times. This chain links TRBV5-5 with TRBJ1-1, with D possibly being TRBD1 (6 bases). Germline V gives CDR1 SGHKS, CDR2 YYEKEE (reference sequence). CDR3 length: 15 residues. The V end was cut by 4 bases, the J end by 5 bases, with 18 bases between. The CDR3 loop is CASSLEGLGGTEAFF. For the CDR3, the DNA is TGTGCCAGCAGCCTGGAAGGGTTAGGGGGAACTGAAGCTTTCTTT.

The rearrangement links TRBV28 to TRBJ2-5; TRBD2 matches 7 bases. This CDR3 has 15 amino acids. Germline CDR1 and CDR2: MDHEN and SYDVKM. The ends lost 4 bases at V and 4 bases at J; junction bases unmatched: 9. Written as DNA, the CDR3 is TGTGCCAGCAGTTCGGTTGGACTAGTTAGAGAGACCCAGTACTTC. Translation: CASSSVGLVRETQYF. The full variable domain, completed using reference TRBV28 and TRBJ2-5, is DVKVTQSSRYLVKRTGEKVFLECVQDMDHENMFWYRQDPGLGLRLIYFSYDVKMKEKGDIPEGYSVSREKKERFSLILESASTNQTSMYLCASSSVGLVRETQYFGPGTRLLVL.

The CDR3 sequence is CASSPSGPGNYGYTF. CDR3 nucleotide sequence: TGTGCCAGCAGCCCAAGTGGTCCGGGTAACTATGGCTACACCTTC. The chain has TRBV28 and TRBJ1-2; D ambiguous. This CDR3 comprises 15 residues. Trimming left V 6 bases short and J 1 base short, with 15 bases between. The germline CDR1 and CDR2 sequences are MDHEN and SYDVKM.

This sequence joins TRBV24-1 and TRBJ2-3; 7 positions match TRBD2. The CDR3 has 14 amino acids. Germline V gene data show CDR1 as KGHDR and CDR2 as SFDVKD. V gave up 8 bases and J gave up 2 bases; unmatched junction bases: 6. CDR3 bases: TGTGCCACCATGGGGGGGGTAGACACAGATACGCAGTATTTT. Protein sequence: CATMGGVDTDTQYF.

About this clone: Germline and junction disagree at one end, which may indicate a read error. This rearrangement joins TRBV3-1 (or the pseudogene TRBV3-2) to TRBJ2-5; weak D call: TRBD2 (5 bases). Germline V gene sequence: CDR1 LGHDT, CDR2 YNNKEL (reference sequence). The CDR3 covers 14 residues. The CDR3 DNA reads TGTGCCAGCACCCAAGGCGGGCCCCAAGAGACCCAGTACTTC. Protein sequence: CASTQGGPQETQYF.

The V gene is TRBV7-2, the J gene TRBJ2-4; 9 nucleotides agree with TRBD2. Germline lookup yields CDR1 SGHTA and CDR2 FQGNSA. V lost 5 bases, J lost 6 bases, and 8 bases stayed unmatched. The CDR3 is made up of 15 amino acids. The DNA of the CDR3 is TGTGCCAGCAGCGAGATAGCGGGAGCGACAAACATTCAGTACTTC. Translation gives CASSEIAGATNIQYF.

This clone was observed a single time. This chain joins TRBV16 and TRBJ2-7; 12 bases fit TRBD1. This CDR3 has 17 residues. The V segment lost 2 bases and the J segment 9 bases; nucleotides outside the gene matches: 14. CDR1 is KGHSY, CDR2 FQNENV, per germline. Here the CDR3 DNA reads TGTGCCAGCAGCCAAAATGCTCCCGGGACAGGGGGCGCAGGGCAGTACTTC. Protein product: CASSQNAPGTGGAGQYF.

This clone was recorded once. The chain employs TRBV5-1 and TRBJ1-4; the D gene is possibly TRBD1 (5 bases). Trimming stripped 2 bases from V and 0 bases from J, with 8 bases between. Germline CDR1 SGHRS, CDR2 YFSETQ. The CDR3 consists of 15 residues. CDR3 nucleotides: TGCGCCAGCAGCTTCGACAGTACAACTAATGAAAAACTGTTTTTT. Residues: CASSFDSTTNEKLFF.

This rearrangement joins TRBV13 to TRBJ1-4; D perhaps matches TRBD1 (5 bases). Germline V gene lookup returns CDR1 PRHDT and CDR2 FYEKMQ (reference sequence). Trimming shortened V by 2 bases and J by 8 bases, and 15 bases separated the two germline ends. The CDR3 covers 15 residues. Here the CDR3 DNA reads TGTGCCAGCAGCTTACGGGAGAAAGGGGCCGAAAAACTGTTTTTT. Protein: CASSLREKGAEKLFF.

This clone was seen more than once but under ten times. The chain carries TRBV10-3 and TRBJ1-2; a possible D gene is TRBD1 (6 bases). V lost 5 bases, J lost 4 bases, and 11 bases lay in between. Per the germline V gene, CDR1 is ENHRY and CDR2 is SYGVKD. This CDR3 contains 13 residues. CDR3 coding DNA: TGTGCCATCAGTCCCCAGGGGATCTATGGCTACACCTTC. This encodes CAISPQGIYGYTF.

J is TRBJ1-2 and V is TRBV28, with D perhaps TRBD1 (5 bases). Germline V gene lookup returns CDR1 MDHEN and CDR2 SYDVKM. V lost 3 bases, J lost 8 bases, and 19 bases lay in between. CDR3 length: 15 residues. The CDR3 protein is CASSLGGMGHGGYTF. Written as DNA, the CDR3 is TGTGCCAGCAGTTTGGGGGGTATGGGGCACGGAGGCTACACCTTC.

The rearrangement uses TRBV29-1 and TRBJ2-7, with a weak D call TRBD2 (5 bases). The CDR3 spans 12 residues. CDR1 is SQVTM, CDR2 ANQGSEA, per germline. The ends were cut back, 4 bases at V and 0 bases at J, with 7 bases in the middle. CDR3 amino acids: CSVVGDSYEQYF. Here the CDR3 DNA reads TGCAGCGTTGTGGGAGACTCCTACGAGCAGTACTTC.

There are a few counts of this clone. This chain links TRBV5-1 with TRBJ2-3; a weak D match, TRBD1 (7 bases). Germline V gives CDR1 SGHRS, CDR2 YFSETQ. Between the trimmed V and J ends, which lost 7 bases and 2 bases, there was a span of 17 bases. This CDR3 contains 15 residues. In nucleotides, the CDR3 is TGCGCCAGCTCCAGGGGGGATCTAGACACAGATACGCAGTATTTT. Protein sequence: CASSRGDLDTDTQYF.

This chain connects TRBV5-8 to TRBJ2-5; 10 bases agree with TRBD2. The CDR3 length is 15 residues. J gave up 5 bases and V 2 bases, and 6 bases lay outside the gene matches. CDR1 SGHTS and CDR2 YDEGEE come from the germline V gene. In DNA, the CDR3 is TGTGCCAGCAGCTTTGAAGGGACTAGCGCGGAGACCCAGTACTTC. As protein: CASSFEGTSAETQYF.

The chain is built from TRBV30 and TRBJ1-6; 7 bases align to TRBD1. This CDR3 spans 13 amino acids. V shed 4 bases, J shed 7 bases, and the junction held 4 bases outside the gene matches. CDR1 GTSNPN and CDR2 SVGIG come from the germline V gene (reference sequence). The CDR3 sequence: CAWMNRGNSPLHF. CDR3 bases: TGTGCCTGGATGAACAGGGGAAATTCACCCCTCCACTTT.